The 23 T cell receptor beta chains presented below share a single source sample, sequenced in a study of shared clonotypes between healthy human individuals. The naive CD8 fraction comprised CD45RO-negative cells positively selected for CCR7 and excluded terminally differentiated effector memory CD45RA+ cells. The method was immunoSEQ multiplex PCR; TCRdb's version includes in-frame clones alone and lacks a portion of them. The table lists around 1,900,000 clones, 93% of them singletons. What was sequenced was naive CD8+ T cells from PBMCs. These receptors all come from a man younger than 35 in good health. Some clones in this sample may be carry-over from other donors' samples.

This clone was observed a single time. V usage is TRBV7-9 and J usage is TRBJ1-3; TRBD1 might be the D (6 bases). Germline assignment: CDR1 SEHNR and CDR2 FQNEAQ (reference sequence). The CDR3 length is 17 residues. The germline V and J ends were trimmed by 5 bases and 0 bases, with 17 bases remaining between them. CDR3 residues: CASSEIVWGLSGNTIYF. The CDR3 coding sequence is TGTGCCAGCAGCGAGATCGTTTGGGGGCTCTCTGGAAACACCATATATTTT.

The sample holds one count of this clone. The V gene is TRBV27, the J gene TRBJ2-7; no clear D. V lost 5 bases, J lost 3 bases, and 17 bases lay in between. This CDR3 is 15 amino acids long. Germline CDR1 and CDR2: MNHEY and SMNVEV (reference sequence). This CDR3 reads CASSILPLVFYEQYF. The DNA of the CDR3 is TGTGCCAGCAGTATTCTCCCTCTAGTATTCTACGAGCAGTACTTC.

The count of this clone is one. V is TRBV5-4 and J is TRBJ2-7; D is undetermined. There are 15 residues in the CDR3. V lost 0 bases to trimming and J lost 2 bases, with 12 bases between them. The germline gives CDR1 SGHNT, CDR2 YYREEE (reference sequence). The DNA for the CDR3 is TGTGCCAGCAGCTTGGACGCGTTGGGGACCTACGAGCAGTACTTC. Translation gives CASSLDALGTYEQYF.

V and J are TRBV11-2 and TRBJ2-5; no firm D call. This CDR3 is built from 15 residues. Germline values: CDR1 SGHAT, CDR2 FQNNGV. Trimming took 5 bases from V and 2 from J, leaving 15 bases between them. CDR3 sequence: CASSPQADQQETQYF. The CDR3 DNA is TGTGCCAGCAGCCCACAAGCAGATCAACAAGAGACCCAGTACTTC.

The sample holds one count of this clone. The V and J genes are TRBV29-1 and TRBJ2-7; D remains unclear. Deletions cut 0 bases from V and 2 bases from J, with 14 bases between. The CDR3 is 15 amino acids. Germline CDR1 SQVTM, CDR2 ANQGSEA. The CDR3 DNA sequence: TGCAGCGTTGAAGACCCGCTTGGAGCCACCTACGAGCAGTACTTC. It translates to CSVEDPLGATYEQYF.

This sequence joins TRBV5-4 and TRBJ2-1; TRBD1 agrees at 7 bases. The CDR3 totals 15 residues. Unmatched junction bases numbered 9, after V lost 4 bases and J lost 5 bases. Per the germline V gene, CDR1 is SGHNT and CDR2 is YYREEE (reference sequence). CDR3 protein: CASSPGTGEDNEQFF. CDR3 DNA: TGTGCCAGCAGCCCGGGCACAGGGGAAGACAATGAGCAGTTCTTC. Full variable domain (rest looked up from reference TRBV5-4 and TRBJ2-1): ETGVTQSPTHLIKTRGQQVTLRCSSQSGHNTVSWYQQALGQGPQFIFQYYREEENGRGNFPPRFSGLQFPNYSSELNVNALELDDSALYLCASSPGTGEDNEQFFGPGTRLTVL.

The J gene is TRBJ2-5, the V gene TRBV9, with 10 nucleotides matching TRBD1. Losses at the gene ends were 1 base for V and 3 bases for J; bases not matched to a gene: 3. CDR1 and CDR2 (germline): SGDLS, YYNGEE. CDR3 length: 15 residues. CDR3 in amino acids: CASSVWTGGKETQYF. CDR3 DNA: TGTGCCAGCAGCGTATGGACAGGGGGGAAAGAGACCCAGTACTTC.

This clone was seen only a few times. The chain employs TRBV4-3 and TRBJ1-5; D not certain. This CDR3 comprises 16 residues. Germline V CDR1 and CDR2: LGHNA, YSLEER. Trimming shortened V by 1 base and J by 5 bases, and 15 bases separated the two germline ends. In DNA, the CDR3 is TGCGCCAGCAGCCAAGTTATGGGAGCCTCAGATCAGCCCCAGCATTTT. Its protein product is CASSQVMGASDQPQHF.

The V call is TRBV27, the J call TRBJ1-1; D gene uncertain. Germline V lookup: CDR1 MNHEY, CDR2 SMNVEV (reference sequence). With 4 bases removed from V and 6 bases from J, the gap between germline ends came to 15 bases. The CDR3 covers 14 residues. CDR3 loop: CASSSFPEVAEAFF. CDR3 sequence (DNA): TGTGCCAGCAGTTCGTTTCCCGAGGTCGCTGAAGCTTTCTTT.

In this sample, this clone turned up once. The genes are TRBV5-5 and TRBJ2-1; 8 nucleotides line up with TRBD2. The CDR3 contains 14 residues. CDR1 and CDR2 from the germline V gene are SGHKS and YYEKEE (reference sequence). The junction had 9 bases not matched to a gene; V was cut back by 5 bases and J by 8 bases. CDR3 region: CASSWSGRGHEQFF. The CDR3 coding sequence is TGTGCCAGCAGTTGGAGCGGGAGAGGTCATGAGCAGTTCTTC.

This clone was observed a handful of times. This CDR3 is also generated by other DNA sequences in the sample. The V gene is TRBV27, the J gene TRBJ1-1; no clear D gene. Trimming took off 5 bases at V and 0 bases at J, with 7 bases between the two ends. Germline V gene lookup returns CDR1 MNHEY and CDR2 SMNVEV (reference sequence). This CDR3 region has 13 residues. The DNA for the CDR3 is TGTGCCAGCAGTCTGACACTGAACACTGAAGCTTTCTTT. Translating gives CASSLTLNTEAFF.

Turning to this clone: Within the sample, other DNA sequences also encode this same CDR3. This chain uses TRBV6-5 with TRBJ2-7, with D perhaps TRBD1 or TRBD2 (5 bases each). The length of the CDR3 is 15 residues. Germline V CDR1 and CDR2: MNHEY, SVGAGI. Trimming stripped 0 bases from V and 0 bases from J, with 9 bases between. In nucleotides, the CDR3 is TGTGCCAGCAGTTACTCGGGGGAAAGCTCCTACGAGCAGTACTTC. Residues: CASSYSGESSYEQYF.

The chain uses TRBV27 and TRBJ2-1; TRBD1 is a possible D gene (5 bases). The V gene's germline CDR1 is MNHEY and CDR2 SMNVEV (reference sequence). The CDR3 has 16 amino acids. V gave up 1 base and J gave up 0 bases, with 10 bases separating them. In DNA form, the CDR3 reads TGTGCCAGCAGTTTATTTGGACATTACTCCTACAATGAGCAGTTCTTC. This gives the protein CASSLFGHYSYNEQFF.

The gene calls are TRBV6-1 and TRBJ2-2, with D hard to call. The germline CDR1 and CDR2 sequences are MNHNS and SASEGT. The V and J ends lost 11 bases and 4 bases respectively, with 8 bases between them. The CDR3 totals 11 residues. In DNA, the CDR3 is TGTGCCGAAGGAGCCACCGGGGAGCTGTTTTTT. This encodes CAEGATGELFF.

A word on this clone: Other DNA variants within this sample encode the same CDR3. The chain carries TRBV6-5 and TRBJ2-5; TRBD2 matches at 13 bases. Germline-derived CDR1 and CDR2 are MNHEY and SVGAGI. J gave up 5 bases and V 6 bases, and 6 bases lay outside the gene matches. This CDR3 comprises 15 residues. CDR3 region: CASSLGLAGAETQYF. The CDR3, as DNA: TGTGCCAGCAGCCTTGGACTAGCGGGAGCCGAGACCCAGTACTTC.

The chain joins TRBV7-2 to TRBJ1-5; the D is unclear. CDR1 and CDR2 (germline): SGHTA, FQGNSA. The germline V and J ends were trimmed by 5 bases and 2 bases, with 16 bases remaining between them. The CDR3 runs to 16 residues. The CDR3 loop reads CASSPSGGFGNQPQHF. CDR3 coding DNA: TGTGCCAGCAGCCCCAGTGGTGGGTTTGGCAATCAGCCCCAGCATTTT.

The chain couples TRBV6-5 to TRBJ1-1; D unclear. The CDR3 has 14 residues. Trimming removed 6 bases at V and 1 base at J, with 12 bases between. CDR1 and CDR2 (germline): MNHEY, SVGAGI. The chain's CDR3 is CASSPQRENTEAFF. DNA for the CDR3: TGTGCCAGCAGCCCCCAGCGGGAGAACACTGAAGCTTTCTTT.

The V call is TRBV4-3, the J call TRBJ1-1; D uncertain. V was pared by 1 base and J by 1 base, with 10 bases between. The CDR3 is 15 amino acids. Germline loops: CDR1 LGHNA, CDR2 YSLEER. CDR3 protein: CASSQVVSTNTEAFF. DNA of the CDR3: TGCGCCAGCAGCCAAGTAGTCAGTACGAACACTGAAGCTTTCTTT.

The V and J genes are TRBV6-1 and TRBJ2-4; possibly TRBD1 or TRBD2 for D (5 bases each). The CDR3 loop spans 15 amino acids. Germline-derived CDR1 and CDR2 are MNHNS and SASEGT. Trimming cost V 1 base and J 3 bases, with 10 bases left between them. CDR3 in amino acids: CASSEGWDVKNIQYF. DNA of the CDR3: TGTGCCAGCAGTGAAGGGTGGGACGTCAAAAACATTCAGTACTTC.

The V call is TRBV11-2, the J call TRBJ2-5; 7 bases align to TRBD1. Germline loops: CDR1 SGHAT, CDR2 FQNNGV. This CDR3 has 16 amino acids. V shed 5 bases, J shed 2 bases, and the junction held 11 bases outside the gene matches. The CDR3: CASSVRQGALQETQYF. The DNA for the CDR3 is TGTGCCAGCAGCGTTCGACAGGGCGCCTTACAAGAGACCCAGTACTTC.

J is TRBJ2-7 and V is TRBV7-9; 9 nucleotides line up with TRBD1. The J segment lost 1 base and the V segment lost 4 bases, leaving 8 bases of the junction unmatched. The CDR3 is 16 amino acids. CDR1 and CDR2 (germline): SEHNR, FQNEAQ (reference sequence). The CDR3 sequence: CASSSGSGQGSYEQYF. CDR3 DNA: TGTGCCAGCAGCTCCGGGTCGGGACAGGGATCCTACGAGCAGTACTTC.

CDR3 DNA sequence: TGCGCCAGCAGCCAAGACGGGCGGGTCAGCTCCTACAATGAGCAGTTCTTC. Translation: CASSQDGRVSSYNEQFF. The rearrangement joins TRBV4-1 to TRBJ2-1; tentatively, D is TRBD2 (5 bases). The CDR3 consists of 17 residues. Trimming pared 0 bases from V and 0 bases from J, leaving 12 bases between. Germline V gives CDR1 MGHRA, CDR2 YSYEKL.

The chain employs TRBV7-6 and TRBJ2-7, with 7 bases lining up with TRBD2. This CDR3 contains 15 residues. CDR1 SGHVS and CDR2 FNYEAQ come from the germline V gene. With 1 base clipped from V and 4 bases from J, the junction kept 7 bases outside the gene matches. The CDR3 here is CASSLGVGREYEQYF. The CDR3 region has the DNA TGTGCCAGCAGCTTAGGCGTGGGGCGGGAGTACGAGCAGTACTTC.